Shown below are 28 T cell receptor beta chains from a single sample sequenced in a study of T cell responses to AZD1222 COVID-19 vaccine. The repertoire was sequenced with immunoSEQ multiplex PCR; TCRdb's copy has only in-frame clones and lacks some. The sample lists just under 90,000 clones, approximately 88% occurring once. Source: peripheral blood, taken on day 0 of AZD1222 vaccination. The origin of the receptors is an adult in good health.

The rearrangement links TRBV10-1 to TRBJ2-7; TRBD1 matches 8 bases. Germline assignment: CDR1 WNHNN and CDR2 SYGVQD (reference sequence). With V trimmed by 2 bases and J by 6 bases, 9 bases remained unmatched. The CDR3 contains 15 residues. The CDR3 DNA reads TGCGCCAGCAGTGAGCGTCTACAGGGGGGTGGCGAGCAGTACTTC. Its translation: CASSERLQGGGEQYF.

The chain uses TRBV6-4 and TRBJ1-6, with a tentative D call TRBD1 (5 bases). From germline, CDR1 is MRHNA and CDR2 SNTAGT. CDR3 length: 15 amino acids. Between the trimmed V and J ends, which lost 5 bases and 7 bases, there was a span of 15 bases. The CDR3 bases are TGTGCCAGCAGTCTTGTTGGGCGGGGCAATTCACCCCTCCACTTT. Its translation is CASSLVGRGNSPLHF.

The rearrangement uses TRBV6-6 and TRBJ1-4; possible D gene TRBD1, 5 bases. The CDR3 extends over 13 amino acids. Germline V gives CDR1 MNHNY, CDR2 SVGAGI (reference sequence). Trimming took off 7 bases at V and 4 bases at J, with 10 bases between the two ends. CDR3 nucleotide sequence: TGTGCCAGCACGGGGGGATTTAATGAAAAACTGTTTTTT. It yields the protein CASTGGFNEKLFF.

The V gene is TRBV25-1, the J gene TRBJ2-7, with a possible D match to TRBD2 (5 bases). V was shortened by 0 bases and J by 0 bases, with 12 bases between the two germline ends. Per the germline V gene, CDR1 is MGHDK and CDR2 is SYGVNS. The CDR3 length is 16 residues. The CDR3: CASSEYQLGSSYEQYF. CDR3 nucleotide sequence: TGTGCCAGCAGTGAATATCAGCTGGGGAGCTCCTACGAGCAGTACTTC.

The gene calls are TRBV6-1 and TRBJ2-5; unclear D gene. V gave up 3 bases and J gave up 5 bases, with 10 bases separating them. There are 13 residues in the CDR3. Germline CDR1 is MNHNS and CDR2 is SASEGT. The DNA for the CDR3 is TGTGCCAGCAGTGATAACAGTGTCGAGACCCAGTACTTC. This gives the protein CASSDNSVETQYF.

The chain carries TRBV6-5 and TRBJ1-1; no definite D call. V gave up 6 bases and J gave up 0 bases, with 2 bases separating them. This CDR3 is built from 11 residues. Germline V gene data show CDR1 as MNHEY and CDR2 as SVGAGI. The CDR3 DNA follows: TGTGCCAGCAGGGTGAACACTGAAGCTTTCTTT. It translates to CASRVNTEAFF.

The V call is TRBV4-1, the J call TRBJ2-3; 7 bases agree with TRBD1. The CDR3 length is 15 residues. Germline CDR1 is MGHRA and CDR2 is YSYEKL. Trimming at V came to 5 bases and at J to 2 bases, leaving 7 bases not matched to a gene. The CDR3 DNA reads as TGCGCCAGCAGCTCGACAGGGATTGCCACAGATACGCAGTATTTT. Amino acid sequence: CASSSTGIATDTQYF.

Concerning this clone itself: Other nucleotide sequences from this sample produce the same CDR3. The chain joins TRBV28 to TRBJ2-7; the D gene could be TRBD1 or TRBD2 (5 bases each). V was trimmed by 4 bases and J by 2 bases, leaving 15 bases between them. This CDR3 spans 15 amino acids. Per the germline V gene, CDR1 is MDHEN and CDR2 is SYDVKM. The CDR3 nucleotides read TGTGCCAGCAGTTCCCCCGGGACGGGGACCTACGAGCAGTACTTC. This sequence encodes CASSSPGTGTYEQYF.

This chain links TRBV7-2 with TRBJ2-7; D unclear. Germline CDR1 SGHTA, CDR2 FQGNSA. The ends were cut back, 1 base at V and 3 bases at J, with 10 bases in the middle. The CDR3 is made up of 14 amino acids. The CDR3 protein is CASSLVSWGYEQYF. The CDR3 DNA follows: TGTGCCAGCAGCTTAGTTAGTTGGGGCTACGAGCAGTACTTC.

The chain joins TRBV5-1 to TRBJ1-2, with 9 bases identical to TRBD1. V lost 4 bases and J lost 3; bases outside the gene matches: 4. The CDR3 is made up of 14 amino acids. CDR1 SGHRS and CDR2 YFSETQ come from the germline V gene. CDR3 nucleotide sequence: TGCGCCAGCAGCCCGGGACAGGGTCACTATGGCTACACCTTC. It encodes CASSPGQGHYGYTF. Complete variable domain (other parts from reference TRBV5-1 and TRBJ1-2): KAGVTQTPRYLIKTRGQQVTLSCSPISGHRSVSWYQQTPGQGLQFLFEYFSETQRNKGNFPGRFSGRQFSNSRSEMNVSTLELGDSALYLCASSPGQGHYGYTFGSGTRLTVV.

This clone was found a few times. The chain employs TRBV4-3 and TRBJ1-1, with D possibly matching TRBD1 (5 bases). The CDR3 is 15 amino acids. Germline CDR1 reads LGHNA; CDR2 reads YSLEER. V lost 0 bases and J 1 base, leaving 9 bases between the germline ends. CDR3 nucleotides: TGCGCCAGCAGCCAAGATCAGGGTAGGAACACTGAAGCTTTCTTT. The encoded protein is CASSQDQGRNTEAFF.

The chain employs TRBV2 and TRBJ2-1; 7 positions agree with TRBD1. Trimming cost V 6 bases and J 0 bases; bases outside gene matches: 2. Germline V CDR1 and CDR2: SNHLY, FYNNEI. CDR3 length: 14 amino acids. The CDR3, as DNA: TGTGCCAGCAGGACAGGGAGCTCCTACAATGAGCAGTTCTTC. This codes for CASRTGSSYNEQFF.

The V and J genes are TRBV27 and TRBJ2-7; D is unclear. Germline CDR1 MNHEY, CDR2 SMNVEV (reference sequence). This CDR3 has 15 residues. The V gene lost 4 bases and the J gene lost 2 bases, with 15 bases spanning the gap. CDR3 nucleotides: TGTGCCAGCAGTTCCCGTGGTGCGGACCCCTACGAGCAGTACTTC. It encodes CASSSRGADPYEQYF.

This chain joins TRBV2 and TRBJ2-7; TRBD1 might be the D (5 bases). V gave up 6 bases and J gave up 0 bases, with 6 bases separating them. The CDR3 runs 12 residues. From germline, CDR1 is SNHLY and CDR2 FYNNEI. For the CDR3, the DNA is TGTGCCAGCAGCAGGGCCTCCTACGAGCAGTACTTC. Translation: CASSRASYEQYF.

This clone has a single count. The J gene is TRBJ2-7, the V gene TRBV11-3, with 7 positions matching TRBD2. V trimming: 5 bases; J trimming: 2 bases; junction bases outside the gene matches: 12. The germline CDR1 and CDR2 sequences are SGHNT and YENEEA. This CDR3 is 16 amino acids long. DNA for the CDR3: TGTGCCAGCAGCCCCCAGAGGGAGGGGCCCCCCTACGAGCAGTACTTC. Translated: CASSPQREGPPYEQYF.

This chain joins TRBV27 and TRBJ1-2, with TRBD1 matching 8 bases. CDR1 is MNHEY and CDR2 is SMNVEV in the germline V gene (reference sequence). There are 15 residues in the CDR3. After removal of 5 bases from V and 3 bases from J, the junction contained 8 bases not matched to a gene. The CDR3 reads CASSPRTGSDYGYTF. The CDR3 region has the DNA TGTGCCAGCAGTCCGAGGACAGGGTCCGACTATGGCTACACCTTC.

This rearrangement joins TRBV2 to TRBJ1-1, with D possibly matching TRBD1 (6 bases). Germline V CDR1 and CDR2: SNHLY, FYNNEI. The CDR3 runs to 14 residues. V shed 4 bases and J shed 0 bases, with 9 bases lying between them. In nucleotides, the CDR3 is TGTGCCAGCAGTGCCCAGGGGCTGAACACTGAAGCTTTCTTT. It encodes CASSAQGLNTEAFF. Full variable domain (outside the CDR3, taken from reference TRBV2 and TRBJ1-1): EPEVTQTPSHQVTQMGQEVILRCVPISNHLYFYWYRQILGQKVEFLVSFYNNEISEKSEIFDDQFSVERPDGSNFTLKIRSTKLEDSAMYFCASSAQGLNTEAFFGQGTRLTVV.

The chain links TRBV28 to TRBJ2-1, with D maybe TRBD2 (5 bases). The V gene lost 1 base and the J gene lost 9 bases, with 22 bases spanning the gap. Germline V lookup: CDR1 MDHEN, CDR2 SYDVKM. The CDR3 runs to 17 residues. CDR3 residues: CASSLYPPASPRLEQFF. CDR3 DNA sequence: TGTGCCAGCAGTTTATACCCCCCGGCTAGCCCGAGACTTGAGCAGTTCTTC.

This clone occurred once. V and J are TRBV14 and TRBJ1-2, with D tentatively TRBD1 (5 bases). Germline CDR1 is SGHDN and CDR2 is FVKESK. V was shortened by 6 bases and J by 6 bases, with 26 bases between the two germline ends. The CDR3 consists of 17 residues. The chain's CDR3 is CASSQSGRRNQGDGYTF. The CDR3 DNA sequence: TGTGCCAGCAGTCAAAGTGGCAGGCGGAATCAAGGGGATGGCTACACCTTC.

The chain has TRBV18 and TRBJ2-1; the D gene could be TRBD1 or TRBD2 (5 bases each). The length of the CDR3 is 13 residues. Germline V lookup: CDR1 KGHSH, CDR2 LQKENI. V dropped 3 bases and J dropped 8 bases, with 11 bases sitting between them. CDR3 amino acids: CASSPGRGYEQFF. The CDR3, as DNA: TGTGCCAGCTCACCGGGTCGGGGCTATGAGCAGTTCTTC.

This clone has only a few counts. In nucleotides, the CDR3 is TGTGCCAGCACCCTGGTGGGAGGTTGGGAGCAGTTCTTC. Amino acids: CASTLVGGWEQFF. This rearrangement joins TRBV5-6 to TRBJ2-1; possible D gene TRBD2, 6 bases. V was shortened by 6 bases and J by 10 bases, with 17 bases between the two germline ends. Germline assignment: CDR1 SGHDT and CDR2 YYEEEE. The CDR3 covers 13 residues.

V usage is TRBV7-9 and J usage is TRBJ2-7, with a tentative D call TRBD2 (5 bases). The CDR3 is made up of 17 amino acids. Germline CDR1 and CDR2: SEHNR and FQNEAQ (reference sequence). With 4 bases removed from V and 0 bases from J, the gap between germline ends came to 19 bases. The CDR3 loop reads CASSSNGRAENSYEQYF. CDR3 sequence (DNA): TGTGCCAGCAGCTCTAATGGGCGGGCAGAAAACTCCTACGAGCAGTACTTC.

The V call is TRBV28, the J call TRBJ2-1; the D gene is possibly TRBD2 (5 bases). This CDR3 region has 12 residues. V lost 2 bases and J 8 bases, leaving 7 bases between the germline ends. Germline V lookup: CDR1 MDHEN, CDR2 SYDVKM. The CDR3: CASSLRRDEQFF. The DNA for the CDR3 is TGTGCCAGCAGTTTAAGGCGGGATGAGCAGTTCTTC.

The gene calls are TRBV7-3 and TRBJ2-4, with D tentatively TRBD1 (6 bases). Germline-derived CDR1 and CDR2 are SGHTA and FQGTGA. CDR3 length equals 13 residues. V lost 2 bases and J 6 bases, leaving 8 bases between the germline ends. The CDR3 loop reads CASSLQDRNIQYF. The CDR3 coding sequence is TGTGCCAGCAGCTTACAGGACAGAAACATTCAGTACTTC.

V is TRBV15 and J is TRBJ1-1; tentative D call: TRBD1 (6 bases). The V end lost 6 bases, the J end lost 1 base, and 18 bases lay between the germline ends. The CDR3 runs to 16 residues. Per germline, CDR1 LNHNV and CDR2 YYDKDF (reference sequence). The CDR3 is CATRNVGGRRNTEAFF. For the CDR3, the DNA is TGTGCCACCAGGAATGTTGGGGGCCGGAGGAACACTGAAGCTTTCTTT.

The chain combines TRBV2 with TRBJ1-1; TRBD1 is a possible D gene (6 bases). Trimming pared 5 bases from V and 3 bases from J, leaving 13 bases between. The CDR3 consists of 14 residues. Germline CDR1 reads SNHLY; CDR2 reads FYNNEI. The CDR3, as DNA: TGTGCCAGCAGTCTACAGGGAGGATACACTGAAGCTTTCTTT. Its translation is CASSLQGGYTEAFF.

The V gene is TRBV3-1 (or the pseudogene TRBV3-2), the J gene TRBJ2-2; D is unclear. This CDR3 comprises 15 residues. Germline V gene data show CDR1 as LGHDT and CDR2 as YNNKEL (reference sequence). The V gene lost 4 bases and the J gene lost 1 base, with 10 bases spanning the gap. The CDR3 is CASSPLSGNTGELFF. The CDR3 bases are TGTGCCAGCAGCCCTCTATCGGGGAACACCGGGGAGCTGTTTTTT.

This chain's CDR3 is CASSPHPGTQYF. In DNA, the CDR3 is TGTGCCAGCAGCCCGCACCCGGGGACGCAGTATTTT. The chain uses TRBV3-1 (or the pseudogene TRBV3-2) and TRBJ2-3, with D possibly matching TRBD2 (5 bases). CDR1 is LGHDT, CDR2 YNNKEL, per germline (reference sequence). The length of the CDR3 is 12 residues. Trimming removed 4 bases at V and 9 bases at J, with 11 bases between.